A selection of T cell receptor beta chains follows, all from one sample in a study of blood T cell repertoires in COVID-19. Libraries were prepared by immunoSEQ multiplex PCR; TCRdb keeps only in-frame clonotypes and omits some of them. This sample carries 89,000 or so clones, about 95% of them seen once, and the ten largest clones take about 4.5%. Input material: peripheral blood. The receptors stem from a human donor with active COVID-19. The donor label of this sample is uncertain. Each CDR3 is given with its conserved first and last residue. The D gene is left open where the match is weak. Not all rows give a size; the values are once, few, many and, for expanded clones, a class.

abundance,j_gene,v_gene,d_gene,len,CDR3nt,CDR3aa
NA,TRBJ2-2,TRBV3-1/TRBV3-2,NA,16,TGTGCCAGCAGCCCCCGGAGCCACCCAAACACCGGGGAGCTGTTTTTT,CASSPRSHPNTGELFF
NA,TRBJ2-5,TRBV5-1,TRBD2,16,TGCGCCAGCAGCTTGGGAGCGGGGGGGCCCGCGGTATCCCAGTACTTC,CASSLGAGGPAVSQYF
NA,TRBJ1-1,TRBV11-2,TRBD1,16,TGTGCCAGCAGCTTAATGTTAGGGGGCAAGGACACTGAAGCTTTCTTT,CASSLMLGGKDTEAFF
NA,TRBJ1-1,TRBV18,NA,16,TGTGCCAGCTCACCGGGCGGGGGCGTCTTGGACACTGAAGCTTTCTTT,CASSPGGGVLDTEAFF
NA,TRBJ1-1,TRBV7-6,TRBD1,17,TGTGCCAGCAGCTCAAAAACCTTGGGACAGACGAACACTGAAGCTTTCTTT,CASSSKTLGQTNTEAFF
NA,TRBJ2-7,TRBV5-1,TRBD2,15,TGCGCCAGCAGCCTTTCACTAGCGGGAGCGGGAGAGCAGTACTTC,CASSLSLAGAGEQYF
NA,TRBJ2-7,TRBV5-4,NA,14,TGTGCCAGCAGCTTGGGACAGACTAGTCAATTGTGGTACTTC,CASSLGQTSQLWYF
NA,TRBJ2-3,TRBV27,NA,14,TGTGCCAGCAGTTTCAGTTCTAGCACAGATACGCAGTATTTT,CASSFSSSTDTQYF
NA,TRBJ2-2,TRBV5-1,TRBD1,16,TGCGCCAGCAGCGCCGGGACAGGGGGCGCCACCGGGGAGCTGTTTTTT,CASSAGTGGATGELFF
NA,TRBJ1-5,TRBV7-2,NA,13,TGTGCCAGCAGTCCCCTTTTGGCTCAGCCCCAGCATTTT,CASSPLLAQPQHF
NA,TRBJ2-1,TRBV12-3/TRBV12-4,NA,13,TGTGCCAGCACCCTACAGGTAAACAATGAGCAGTTCTTC,CASTLQVNNEQFF
NA,TRBJ2-5,TRBV4-3,TRBD2,18,TGCGCCAGCAGCCAAGATGTAGGACTAGCGGGTACCAAAGAGACCCAGTACTTC,CASSQDVGLAGTKETQYF
few,TRBJ1-5,TRBV7-2,NA,18,TGTGCCAGCAGCTTAGTTGTTATGGTAGGGGGAGACAATCAGCCCCAGCATTTT,CASSLVVMVGGDNQPQHF
once,TRBJ2-7,TRBV5-1,TRBD1,14,TGCGCCAGCAAGGGACAGATTGTACCCTACGAGCAGTACTTC,CASKGQIVPYEQYF
NA,TRBJ2-2,TRBV7-2,NA,15,TGTGCCAGCAGCTCAGGATCGTCCCCTACCGGGGAGCTGTTTTTT,CASSSGSSPTGELFF
NA,TRBJ2-3,TRBV3-1/TRBV3-2,NA,15,TGTGCCAGCAGCCAAGGTGATAGCGGAGGGGATACGCAGTATTTT,CASSQGDSGGDTQYF
NA,TRBJ1-3,TRBV28,NA,13,TGTGCCAGCAGTTTACGACCAGGGAACACCATATATTTT,CASSLRPGNTIYF
NA,TRBJ2-7,TRBV9,TRBD2,16,TGTGCCAGCAGCGTAGGGGCCGGGACTATTAACTACGAGCAGTACTTC,CASSVGAGTINYEQYF
NA,TRBJ2-5,TRBV5-4,TRBD2,17,TGTGCCAGCAGCAAACCCCCGACTAGCCGGAGGGAAGAGACCCAGTACTTC,CASSKPPTSRREETQYF
NA,TRBJ2-1,TRBV19,NA,14,TGTGCCAGTAGTTCCCCTGACCGGGGTGGTGAGCAGTTCTTC,CASSSPDRGGEQFF
NA,TRBJ2-3,TRBV19,NA,13,TGTGCCAGTAGTAGGGAGGCCACAGATACGCAGTATTTT,CASSREATDTQYF
NA,TRBJ1-5,TRBV28,TRBD1,14,TGTGCCAGCAGTCCCACAGGGGGAGGTCAGCCCCAGCATTTT,CASSPTGGGQPQHF
NA,TRBJ1-5,TRBV5-5,TRBD1,15,TGTGCCAGCAGCTATCAGACAGGGGCCAATCAGCCCCAGCATTTT,CASSYQTGANQPQHF
NA,TRBJ1-6,TRBV18,NA,15,TGTGCCAGCTCGGAGCTCGGGGAGACTAATTCACCCCTCCACTTT,CASSELGETNSPLHF
NA,TRBJ2-5,TRBV27,NA,11,TGTGCCAGCAGTTCCGGTGAGACCCAGTACTTC,CASSSGETQYF
NA,TRBJ2-7,TRBV5-6,NA,15,TGTGCCAGCAGCTTGGGGTCTACTACGCTCTACGAGCAGTACTTC,CASSLGSTTLYEQYF
NA,TRBJ2-6,TRBV6-1,NA,17,TGTGCCAGCAGTGAAGCGTGGCAGATCTCTGGGGCCAACGTCCTGACTTTC,CASSEAWQISGANVLTF
NA,TRBJ2-2,TRBV7-2,TRBD2,17,TGTGCCAGCAGCCAGATATATAGCGGGGGGCACACCGGGGAGCTGTTTTTT,CASSQIYSGGHTGELFF
NA,TRBJ2-2,TRBV24-1,TRBD1,19,TGTGCCACCAGTGACCAGACAGGGGGCCCTATCGCGAACACCGGGGAGCTGTTTTTT,CATSDQTGGPIANTGELFF
NA,TRBJ1-1,TRBV20-1,NA,11,TGCAGTGCTGACCGGGACACTGAAGCTTTCTTT,CSADRDTEAFF
once,TRBJ1-1,TRBV7-6,TRBD1,17,TGTGCCAGCAGCTTAGGAGCCGGGACAGGGACTTTCACTGAAGCTTTCTTT,CASSLGAGTGTFTEAFF
NA,TRBJ2-6,TRBV7-9,TRBD1,19,TGTGCCAGCAGCCAAGACAGGGGGGCTAGAATTTCTGGGGCCAACGTCCTGACTTTC,CASSQDRGARISGANVLTF
once,TRBJ2-6,TRBV6-1,NA,16,TGTGCCAGCAGTGTGGGACAAGCTGGGGGGGCCAACGTCCTGACTTTC,CASSVGQAGGANVLTF
once,TRBJ1-3,TRBV5-1,NA,12,TGCGCCAGCGCCAGCTCTGGAAACACCATATATTTT,CASASSGNTIYF
NA,TRBJ2-7,TRBV19,TRBD1,16,TGTGCCAGTAGTATTGGGACAGGGGGATTTACGGGCGAGCAGTACTTC,CASSIGTGGFTGEQYF
NA,TRBJ2-3,TRBV7-9,TRBD2,14,TGTGCCAGCAGGACTAGCGGGGGCACAGATACGCAGTATTTT,CASRTSGGTDTQYF
NA,TRBJ2-2,TRBV5-1,TRBD2,17,TGCGCCAGCAGCGCAACACTAGCGGGAGATTATGCCGGGGAGCTGTTTTTT,CASSATLAGDYAGELFF
NA,TRBJ2-2,TRBV19,NA,15,TGTGCCAGTAGTCCAACAGTTACGAACACCGGGGAGCTGTTTTTT,CASSPTVTNTGELFF
NA,TRBJ1-5,TRBV2,NA,15,TGTGCCAGCAGTGACCCCACTAAGTCGGGGCAGCCCCAGCATTTT,CASSDPTKSGQPQHF
NA,TRBJ2-6,TRBV15,NA,15,TGTGCCACCAGCAGAGGAGGGCTTGGGGCCAACGTCCTGACTTTC,CATSRGGLGANVLTF
NA,TRBJ1-6,TRBV7-8,NA,18,TGTGCCAGCAGCCCGTCGGACACGACGAGCTCCTATAATTCACCCCTCCACTTT,CASSPSDTTSSYNSPLHF
NA,TRBJ2-4,TRBV19,TRBD1,15,TGTGCCAGTAATCCGGGACAGGGACCGTCAAGCATTCAGTACTTC,CASNPGQGPSSIQYF
NA,TRBJ2-3,TRBV28,NA,14,TGTGCCAGCACCCGCGGCGGGGCGGAGGATACGCAGTATTTT,CASTRGGAEDTQYF
NA,TRBJ2-5,TRBV5-1,TRBD1,16,TGCGCCAGCAGCTTGGCTGGAGGCAGGGGGCAAGAGACCCAGTACTTC,CASSLAGGRGQETQYF
NA,TRBJ1-5,TRBV7-2,NA,14,TGTGCCAGCAGCTTAAGAGGTGATAATCAGCCCCAGCATTTT,CASSLRGDNQPQHF
NA,TRBJ2-5,TRBV9,TRBD1,15,TGTGCCAGCAGCGTGGCCACAGGGGCATACGAGACCCAGTACTTC,CASSVATGAYETQYF
NA,TRBJ1-6,TRBV6-5,NA,14,TGTGCCAGCAGGGACAGCTCCTATAATTCACCCCTCCACTTT,CASRDSSYNSPLHF
NA,TRBJ1-1,TRBV15,NA,14,TGTGCCACCAGCAGAGATGGCGGGGGGACTGAAGCTTTCTTT,CATSRDGGGTEAFF